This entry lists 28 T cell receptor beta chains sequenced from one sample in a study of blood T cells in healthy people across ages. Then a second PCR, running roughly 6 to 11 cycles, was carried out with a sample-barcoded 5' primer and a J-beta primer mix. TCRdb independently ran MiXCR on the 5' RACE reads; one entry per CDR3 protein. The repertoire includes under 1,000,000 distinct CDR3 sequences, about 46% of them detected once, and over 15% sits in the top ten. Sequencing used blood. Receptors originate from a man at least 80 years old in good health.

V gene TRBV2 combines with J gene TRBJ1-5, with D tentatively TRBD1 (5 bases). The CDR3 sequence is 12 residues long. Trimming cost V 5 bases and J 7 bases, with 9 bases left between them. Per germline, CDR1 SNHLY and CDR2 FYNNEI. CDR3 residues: CASSTTGQPQHF. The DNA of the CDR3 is TGTGCCAGCAGTACTACAGGACAGCCCCAGCATTTT.

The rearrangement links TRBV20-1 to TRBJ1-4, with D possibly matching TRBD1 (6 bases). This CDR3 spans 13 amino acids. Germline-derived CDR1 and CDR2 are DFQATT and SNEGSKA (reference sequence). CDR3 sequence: CSVKGDPNEKLFF. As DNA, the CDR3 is TGCAGCGTTAAGGGGGATCCTAATGAAAAACTGTTTTTT.

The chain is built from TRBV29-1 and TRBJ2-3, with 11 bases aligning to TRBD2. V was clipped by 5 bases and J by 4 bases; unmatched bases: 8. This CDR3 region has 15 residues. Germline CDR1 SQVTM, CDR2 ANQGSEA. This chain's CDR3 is CSVHLLAGVADTQYF. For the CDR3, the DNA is TGCAGCGTTCACTTACTAGCGGGAGTAGCAGATACGCAGTATTTT.

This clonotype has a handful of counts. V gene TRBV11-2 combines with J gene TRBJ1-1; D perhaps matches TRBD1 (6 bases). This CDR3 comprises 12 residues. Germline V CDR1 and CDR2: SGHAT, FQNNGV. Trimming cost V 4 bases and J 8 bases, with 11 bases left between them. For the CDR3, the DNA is TGTGCCAGCAGCTACACCGGGACAGAAGCTTTCTTT. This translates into CASSYTGTEAFF. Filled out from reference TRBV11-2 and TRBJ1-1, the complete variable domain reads EAGVAQSPRYKIIEKRQSVAFWCNPISGHATLYWYQQILGQGPKLLIQFQNNGVVDDSQLPKDRFSAERLKGVDSTLKIQPAKLEDSAVYLCASSYTGTEAFFGQGTRLTVV.

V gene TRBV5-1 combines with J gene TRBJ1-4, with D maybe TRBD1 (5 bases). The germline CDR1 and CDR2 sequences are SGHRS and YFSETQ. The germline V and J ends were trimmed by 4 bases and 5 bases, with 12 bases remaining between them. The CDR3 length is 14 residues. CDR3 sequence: CASSKPGTNEKLFF. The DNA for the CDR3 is TGCGCCAGCAGCAAGCCGGGGACCAATGAAAAACTGTTTTTT.

This CDR3 reads CASSSWTSTDTQYF. In DNA form, the CDR3 reads TGCGCCAGCAGCTCCTGGACTAGCACAGATACGCAGTATTTT. The gene calls are TRBV5-1 and TRBJ2-3; D might be TRBD2 (5 bases). Per germline, CDR1 SGHRS and CDR2 YFSETQ. This CDR3 contains 14 residues. The germline V and J ends were trimmed by 3 bases and 0 bases, with 8 bases remaining between them.

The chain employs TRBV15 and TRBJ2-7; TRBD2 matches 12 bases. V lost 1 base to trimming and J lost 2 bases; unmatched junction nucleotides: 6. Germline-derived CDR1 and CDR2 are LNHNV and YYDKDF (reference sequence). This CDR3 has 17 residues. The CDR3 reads CATSRVLGLAGTYEQYF. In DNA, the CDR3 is TGTGCCACCAGCAGAGTTCTCGGACTAGCGGGGACCTACGAGCAGTACTTC.

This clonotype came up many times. CDR3 sequence reads: CASSLAETGIEAFF. DNA of the CDR3: TGCGCCAGCAGCTTGGCCGAGACAGGGATTGAAGCTTTCTTT. This sequence joins TRBV5-1 and TRBJ1-1; TRBD1 aligns across 7 bases. Germline V gene data show CDR1 as SGHRS and CDR2 as YFSETQ. V gave up 0 bases and J gave up 7 bases; unmatched junction bases: 6. The CDR3 is 14 amino acids.

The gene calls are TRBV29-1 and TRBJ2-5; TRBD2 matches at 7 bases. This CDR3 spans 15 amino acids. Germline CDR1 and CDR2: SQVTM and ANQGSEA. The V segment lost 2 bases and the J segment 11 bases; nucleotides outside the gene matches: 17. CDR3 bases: TGCAGCGTTGAACGAAGCCTAGCGGCGAGGAATGAGCAGTACTTC. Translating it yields CSVERSLAARNEQYF.

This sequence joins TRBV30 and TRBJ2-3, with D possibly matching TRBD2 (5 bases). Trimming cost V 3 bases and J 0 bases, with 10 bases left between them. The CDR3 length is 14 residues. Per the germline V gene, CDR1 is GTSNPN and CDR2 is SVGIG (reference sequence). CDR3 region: CAWRRVASTDTQYF. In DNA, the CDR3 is TGTGCCTGGAGACGGGTAGCGAGCACAGATACGCAGTATTTT.

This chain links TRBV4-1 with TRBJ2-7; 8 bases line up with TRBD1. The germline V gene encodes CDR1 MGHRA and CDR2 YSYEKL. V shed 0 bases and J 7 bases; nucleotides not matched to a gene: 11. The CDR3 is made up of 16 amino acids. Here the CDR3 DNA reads TGCGCCAGCAGCCAAGAGGCTCAGGGGGCTTACAATGAGCAGTACTTC. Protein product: CASSQEAQGAYNEQYF.

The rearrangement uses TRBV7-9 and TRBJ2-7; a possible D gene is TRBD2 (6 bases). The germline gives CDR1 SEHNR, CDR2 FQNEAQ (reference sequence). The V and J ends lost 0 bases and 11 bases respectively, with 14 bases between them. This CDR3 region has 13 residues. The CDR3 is CASSLAAEGHKYF. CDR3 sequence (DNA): TGTGCCAGCAGCTTAGCTGCGGAGGGTCATAAGTACTTC.

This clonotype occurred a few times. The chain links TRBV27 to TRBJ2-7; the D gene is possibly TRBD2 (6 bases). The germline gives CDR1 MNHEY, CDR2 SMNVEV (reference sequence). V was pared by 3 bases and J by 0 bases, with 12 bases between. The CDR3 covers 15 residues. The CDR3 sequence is CASSFLADSSYEQYF. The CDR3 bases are TGTGCCAGCAGTTTTTTAGCGGACTCCTCCTACGAGCAGTACTTC.

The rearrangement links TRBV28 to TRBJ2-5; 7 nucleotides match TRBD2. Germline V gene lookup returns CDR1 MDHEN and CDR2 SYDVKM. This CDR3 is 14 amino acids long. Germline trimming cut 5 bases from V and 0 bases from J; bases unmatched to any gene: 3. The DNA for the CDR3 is TGTGCCAGCAGTCCGGGAGGTTACCAAGAGACCCAGTACTTC. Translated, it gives CASSPGGYQETQYF. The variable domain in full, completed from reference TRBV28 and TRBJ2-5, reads DVKVTQSSRYLVKRTGEKVFLECVQDMDHENMFWYRQDPGLGLRLIYFSYDVKMKEKGDIPEGYSVSREKKERFSLILESASTNQTSMYLCASSPGGYQETQYFGPGTRLLVL.

The CDR3 loop reads CASSDPHGTQYF. DNA for the CDR3: TGTGCCAGCAGTGACCCTCACGGGACCCAGTACTTC. The rearrangement links TRBV7-2 to TRBJ2-5; no clear D. The V end lost 6 bases, the J end lost 7 bases, and 12 bases lay between the germline ends. Germline loops: CDR1 SGHTA, CDR2 FQGNSA. The CDR3 extends over 12 amino acids. Filled out from reference TRBV7-2 and TRBJ2-5, the complete variable domain reads GAGVSQSPSNKVTEKGKDVELRCDPISGHTALYWYRQSLGQGLEFLIYFQGNSAPDKSGLPSDRFSAERTGGSVSTLTIQRTQQEDSAVYLCASSDPHGTQYFGPGTRLLVL.

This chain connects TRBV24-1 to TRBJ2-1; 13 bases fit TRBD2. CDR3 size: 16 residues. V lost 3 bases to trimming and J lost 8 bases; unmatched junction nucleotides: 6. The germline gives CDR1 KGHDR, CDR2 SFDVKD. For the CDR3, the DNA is TGTGCCACCAGTGATCTGACTAGCGGGAGGTTCGATGAGCAGTTCTTC. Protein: CATSDLTSGRFDEQFF.

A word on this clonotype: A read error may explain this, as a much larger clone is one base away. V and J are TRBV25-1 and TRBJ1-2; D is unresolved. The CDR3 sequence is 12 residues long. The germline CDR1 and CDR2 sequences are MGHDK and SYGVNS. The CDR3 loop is CASRVGSGGCTF. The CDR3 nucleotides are TGTGCCAGCAGGGTAGGGAGCGGTGGCTGCACCTTC.

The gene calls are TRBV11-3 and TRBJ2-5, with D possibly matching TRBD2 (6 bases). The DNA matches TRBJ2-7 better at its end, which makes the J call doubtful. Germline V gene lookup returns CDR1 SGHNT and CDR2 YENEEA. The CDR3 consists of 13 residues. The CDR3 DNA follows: TGTGCCAGCAGCCAATTATTCGGGGGCGAGCAGTACTTC. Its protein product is CASSQLFGGEQYF.

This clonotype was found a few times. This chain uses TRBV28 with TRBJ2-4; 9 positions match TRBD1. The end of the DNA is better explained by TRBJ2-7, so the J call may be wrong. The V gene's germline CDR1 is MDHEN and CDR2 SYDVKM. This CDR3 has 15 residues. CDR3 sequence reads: CASKLINRGPNEQYF. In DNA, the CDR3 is TGTGCCAGCAAGCTAATTAACAGGGGGCCCAACGAGCAGTACTTC.

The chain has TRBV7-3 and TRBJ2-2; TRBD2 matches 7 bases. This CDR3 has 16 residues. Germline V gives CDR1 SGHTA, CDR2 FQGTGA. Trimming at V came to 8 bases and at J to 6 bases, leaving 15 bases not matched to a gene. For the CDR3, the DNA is TGTGCCAGCGCACCTCGAGGCGGGAGCAACCCCGGGGAGCTGTTTTTT. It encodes CASAPRGGSNPGELFF.

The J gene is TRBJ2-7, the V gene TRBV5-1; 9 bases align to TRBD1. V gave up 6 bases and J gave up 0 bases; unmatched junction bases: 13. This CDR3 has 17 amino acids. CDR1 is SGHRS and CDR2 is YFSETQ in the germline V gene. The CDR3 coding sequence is TGCGCCAGCATAGCCGATATGGACAGGGGTACCTCCTACGAGCAGTACTTC. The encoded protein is CASIADMDRGTSYEQYF.

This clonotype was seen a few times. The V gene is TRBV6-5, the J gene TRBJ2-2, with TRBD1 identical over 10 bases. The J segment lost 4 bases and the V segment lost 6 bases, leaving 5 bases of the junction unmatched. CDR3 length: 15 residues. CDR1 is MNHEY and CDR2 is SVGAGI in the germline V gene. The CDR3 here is CASRPGTGATGELFF. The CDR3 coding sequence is TGTGCCAGCAGGCCCGGGACAGGGGCCACCGGGGAGCTGTTTTTT.

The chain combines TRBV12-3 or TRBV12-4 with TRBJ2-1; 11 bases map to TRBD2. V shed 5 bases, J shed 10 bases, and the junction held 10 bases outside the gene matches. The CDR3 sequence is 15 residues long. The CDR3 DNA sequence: TGTGCCAGCAGTCCCACTAGCGGGAGAAGGGACGAGCAGTTCTTC. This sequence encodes CASSPTSGRRDEQFF.

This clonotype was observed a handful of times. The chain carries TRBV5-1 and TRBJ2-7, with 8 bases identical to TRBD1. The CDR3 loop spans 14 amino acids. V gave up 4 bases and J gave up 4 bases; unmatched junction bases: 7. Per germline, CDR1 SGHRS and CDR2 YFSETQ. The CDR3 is CASSVDRERYEQYF. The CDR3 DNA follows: TGCGCCAGCAGCGTGGACAGGGAGAGGTACGAGCAGTACTTC.

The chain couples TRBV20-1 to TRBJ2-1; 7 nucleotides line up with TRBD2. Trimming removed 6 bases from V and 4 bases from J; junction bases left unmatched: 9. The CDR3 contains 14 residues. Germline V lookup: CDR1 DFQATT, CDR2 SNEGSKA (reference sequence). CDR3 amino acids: CSAGTGTTYNEQFF. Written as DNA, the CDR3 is TGCAGTGCAGGGACCGGGACTACTTACAATGAGCAGTTCTTC.

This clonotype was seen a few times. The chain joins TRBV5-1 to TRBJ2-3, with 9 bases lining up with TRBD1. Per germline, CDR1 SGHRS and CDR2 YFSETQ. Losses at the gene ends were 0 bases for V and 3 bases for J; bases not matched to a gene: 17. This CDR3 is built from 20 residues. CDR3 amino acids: CASSLVPPILQGATTDTQYF. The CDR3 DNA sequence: TGCGCCAGCAGCTTGGTCCCCCCGATTTTACAGGGGGCTACGACAGATACGCAGTATTTT.

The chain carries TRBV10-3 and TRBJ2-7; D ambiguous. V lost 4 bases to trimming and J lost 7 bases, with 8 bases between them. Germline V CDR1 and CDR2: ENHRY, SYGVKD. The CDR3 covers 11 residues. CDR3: CAISGDTEQYF. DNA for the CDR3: TGTGCCATCAGTGGGGATACGGAGCAGTACTTC.

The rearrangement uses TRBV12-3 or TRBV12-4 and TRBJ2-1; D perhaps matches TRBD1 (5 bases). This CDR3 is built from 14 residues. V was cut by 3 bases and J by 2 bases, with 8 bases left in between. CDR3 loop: CASSFGAPYNEQFF. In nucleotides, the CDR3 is TGTGCCAGCAGTTTTGGGGCGCCCTACAATGAGCAGTTCTTC.